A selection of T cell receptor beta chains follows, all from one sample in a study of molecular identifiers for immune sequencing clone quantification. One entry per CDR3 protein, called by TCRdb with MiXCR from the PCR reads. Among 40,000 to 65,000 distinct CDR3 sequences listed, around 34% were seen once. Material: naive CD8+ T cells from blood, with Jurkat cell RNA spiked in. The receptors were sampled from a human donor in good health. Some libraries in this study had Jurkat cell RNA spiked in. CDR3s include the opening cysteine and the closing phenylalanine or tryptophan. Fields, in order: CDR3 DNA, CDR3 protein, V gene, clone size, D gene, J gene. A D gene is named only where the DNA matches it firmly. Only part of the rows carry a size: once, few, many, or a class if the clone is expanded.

TGCGCCAGCAGCCTCTCCCCCGTGGGGGGATACGAGCAGTACTTC CASSLSPVGGYEQYF TRBV4-1 . . TRBJ2-7
TGTGCCAGCAGCCGGGGGACGAACACTGAAGCTATCTTT CASSRGTNTEAIF TRBV5-3 . . TRBJ1-1
TGCAGTGCTACTCTCACTAGCGGCGAGCAGTACTTC CSATLTSGEQYF TRBV20-1 . TRBD2 TRBJ2-7
TGTGCCAGCAGTTACGGGCAAAACACAGATACGCAGTATTTT CASSYGQNTDTQYF TRBV6-5 many . TRBJ2-3
TGCGCCAGCAGCTTGTTCCCCCCGGGACACCAGATCCCTAACTATGGCTACACCTTC CASSLFPPGHQIPNYGYTF TRBV5-1 . . TRBJ1-2
TGCAGCGTTGAGTGGACCAACTACAATGAGCAGTTCTTC CSVEWTNYNEQFF TRBV29-1 . . TRBJ2-1
TGTGCCAGCAGCCCGGACAGCAATAGCAATCAGCCCCAGCATTTT CASSPDSNSNQPQHF TRBV7-9 . . TRBJ1-5
TGTGCCAGCCGCCTAGACCCGGCCCTAGCGGCGCCCGGTACGCAGTTTTTT CASRLDPALAAPGTQFF TRBV7-8 . TRBD2 TRBJ2-3
TGTGCCAGCAGCTCTTTTAGTGAGCAGTTCTTC CASSSFSEQFF TRBV11-2 many . TRBJ2-1
TGTGCCAGCAGCCCGGACCGGGACCGAACCTACGAGCAGTACTTC CASSPDRDRTYEQYF TRBV5-4 . . TRBJ2-7
TGTGCCAGCGTGGAAGAGAGCACAGATACGCAGTATTTT CASVEESTDTQYF TRBV19 few . TRBJ2-3
TGTGCCAGCAGGGAGGGAACCATGAACACTGAAGCTTTCTTT CASREGTMNTEAFF TRBV28 many . TRBJ1-1
TGTGCCAGCAGCTCGTGGGACACTGAAGCTTTCTTT CASSSWDTEAFF TRBV5-6 few . TRBJ1-1
TGTGCCAGCAGCTGGGCCCCGGGTGGCACAGATACGCAGTATTTT CASSWAPGGTDTQYF TRBV11-2 many . TRBJ2-3
TGTGCCAGTAAGTGGACTAGCGACAGTGAGCAGTTCTTC CASKWTSDSEQFF TRBV19 many TRBD2 TRBJ2-1
TGTGCCAGCAGTTCGGGTGGCGGGAGTGCATACGAGCGGTACTTC CASSSGGGSAYERYF TRBV27 . TRBD2 TRBJ2-7
TGTGCCAGCGGAGTACAGGGGACTCAGCCCCAGCATTTT CASGVQGTQPQHF TRBV27 . TRBD1 TRBJ1-5
TGCAGTGCTAGCGGGAGCGGGGAGCTGTATTTT CSASGSGELYF TRBV20-1 once TRBD2 TRBJ2-2
TGTGCCAGCAGCTTGGCCTGGGCCCAAGAGACCCAGTACTTC CASSLAWAQETQYF TRBV5-5 few . TRBJ2-5
TGTGCCACGCTGGGTCTAGAGGACGACGAGCAGTACTTC CATLGLEDDEQYF TRBV6-5 . . TRBJ2-7
TGCGCCAGCAGCCCCTGGACATACTTAGAGGTCTGGGGAGACAATCAGCCCCAGCATTTT CASSPWTYLEVWGDNQPQHF TRBV4-1 . . TRBJ1-5
TGCGCCAGCAGCCAAGGGGGAACCGGGGAGCTGTTTTTT CASSQGGTGELFF TRBV4-1 . . TRBJ2-2
TGTGCCAGCAGAGCAGGGAGCAATCAGCCCCAGCATTTT CASRAGSNQPQHF TRBV6-5 many . TRBJ1-5
TGTGCCAGCAGCTCGGAGGACAGCAGGATTTATGAAGCTTTCTTT CASSSEDSRIYEAFF TRBV5-3 . . TRBJ1-1
TGTGCCAGCAGCGTAGGGGGCCTTCTGGATCATCAGCCCCAGCATTTT CASSVGGLLDHQPQHF TRBV7-6 many TRBD1 TRBJ1-5
TGTGCCAGCATGGAAGGCCACCAAGAGACCCAGTACTTC CASMEGHQETQYF TRBV6-6 . . TRBJ2-5
TGCGCCAGCAGTCTCAGCGGGAGGGCCGTCTACGAGCAGTACTTC CASSLSGRAVYEQYF TRBV5-1 once TRBD2 TRBJ2-7
TGTGCCAGCAGTCCGCTTCCGGAAAAAGATACGCAGTATTTT CASSPLPEKDTQYF TRBV12-3/TRBV12-4 . . TRBJ2-3
TGCGCCAGCAGCTGGCTGGGGGGTCAGCCCCAGCATTTT CASSWLGGQPQHF TRBV5-1 many . TRBJ1-5